This T cell receptor (beta chain) appears in the sequencing data of a study of T cell changes during pregnancy in multiple sclerosis. The table came from immunoSEQ multiplex PCR; TCRdb's copy has only in-frame clones and leaves some out. The table includes 50,000 or so clones, around 92% detected once. Germline V CDR1 and CDR2: SGHTA, FQGTGA. The length of the CDR3 is 13 residues. The V end was cut by 2 bases, the J end by 8 bases, with 12 bases between. Sequencing was performed on CD4+ T cells from peripheral blood mononuclear cells, taken in the third trimester of pregnancy. V usage is TRBV7-3 and J usage is TRBJ1-2; possible D gene TRBD1, 5 bases. The TCR originated in a female donor with multiple sclerosis, enrolled in a pregnancy study. The CDR3 spells CASSLSGGEGYTF. In DNA form, the CDR3 reads TGTGCCAGCAGCTTATCCGGGGGGGAAGGCTACACCTTC.